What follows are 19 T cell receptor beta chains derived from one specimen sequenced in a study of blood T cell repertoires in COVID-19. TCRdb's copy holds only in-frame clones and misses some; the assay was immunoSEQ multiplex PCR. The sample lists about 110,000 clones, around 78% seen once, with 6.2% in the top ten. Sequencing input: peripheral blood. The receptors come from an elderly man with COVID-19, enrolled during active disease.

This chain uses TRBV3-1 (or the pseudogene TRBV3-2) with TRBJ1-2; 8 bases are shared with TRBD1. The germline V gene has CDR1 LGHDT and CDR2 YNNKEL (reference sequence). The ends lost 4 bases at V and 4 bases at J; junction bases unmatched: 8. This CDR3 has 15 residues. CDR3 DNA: TGTGCCAGCAGCCCGGGACAGGCCGGAAGCTATGGCTACACCTTC. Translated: CASSPGQAGSYGYTF.

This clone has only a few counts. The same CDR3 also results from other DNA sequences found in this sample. CDR3 residues: CASSILGSSYNEQFF. The CDR3 nucleotides read TGTGCCAGTAGTATACTAGGGAGCTCCTACAATGAGCAGTTCTTC. The genes are TRBV19 and TRBJ2-1; perhaps TRBD2 as D (5 bases). Looked up from germline, CDR1 is LNHDA and CDR2 is SQIVND (reference sequence). There are 15 residues in the CDR3. The V and J ends lost 2 bases and 0 bases respectively, with 8 bases between them.

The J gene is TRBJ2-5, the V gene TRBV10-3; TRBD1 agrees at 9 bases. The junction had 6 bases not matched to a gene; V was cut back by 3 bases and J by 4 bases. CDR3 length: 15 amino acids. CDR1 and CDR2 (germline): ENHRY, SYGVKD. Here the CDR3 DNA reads TGTGCCATCAGTGAAACAGGGGGCCTACGAGAGACCCAGTACTTC. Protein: CAISETGGLRETQYF.

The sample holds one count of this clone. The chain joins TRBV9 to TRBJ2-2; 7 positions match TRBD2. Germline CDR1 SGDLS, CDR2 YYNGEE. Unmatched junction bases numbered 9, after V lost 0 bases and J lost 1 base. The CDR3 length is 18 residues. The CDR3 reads CASSVVGAGIWNTGELFF. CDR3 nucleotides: TGTGCCAGCAGCGTAGTCGGAGCGGGAATATGGAACACCGGGGAGCTGTTTTTT.

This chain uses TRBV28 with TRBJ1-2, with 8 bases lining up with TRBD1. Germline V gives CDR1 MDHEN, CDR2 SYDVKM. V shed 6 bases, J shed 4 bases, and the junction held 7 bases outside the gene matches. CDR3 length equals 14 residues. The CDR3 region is CASRYGQGVYGYTF. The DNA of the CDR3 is TGTGCCAGCAGATATGGACAGGGCGTCTATGGCTACACCTTC.

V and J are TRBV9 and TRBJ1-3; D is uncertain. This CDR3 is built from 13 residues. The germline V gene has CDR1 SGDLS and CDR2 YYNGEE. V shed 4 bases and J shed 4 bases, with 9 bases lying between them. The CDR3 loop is CASSRGGGNTIYF. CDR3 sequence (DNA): TGTGCCAGCAGCCGGGGTGGAGGAAACACCATATATTTT.

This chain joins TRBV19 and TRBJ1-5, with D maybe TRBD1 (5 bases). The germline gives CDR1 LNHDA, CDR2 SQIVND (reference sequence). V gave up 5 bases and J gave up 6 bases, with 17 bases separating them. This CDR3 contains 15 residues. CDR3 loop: CASSPDWQGAQPQHF. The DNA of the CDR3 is TGTGCCAGTAGTCCGGATTGGCAGGGTGCTCAGCCCCAGCATTTT.

The CDR3 bases are TGTGCCAGCAGCTTCGCTAGCGGGGGAGAGCAGTACTTC. It yields the protein CASSFASGGEQYF. The rearrangement uses TRBV7-2 and TRBJ2-7; 10 bases are a match to TRBD2. CDR3 length equals 13 residues. Germline trimming cut 3 bases from V and 7 bases from J; bases unmatched to any gene: 3. From germline, CDR1 is SGHTA and CDR2 FQGNSA.

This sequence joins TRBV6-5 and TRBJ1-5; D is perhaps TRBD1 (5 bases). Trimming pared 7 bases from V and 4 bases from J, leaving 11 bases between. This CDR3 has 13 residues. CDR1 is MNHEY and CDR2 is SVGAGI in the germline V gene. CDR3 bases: TGTGCCAGCACCTGGGGGGGTAATCAGCCCCAGCATTTT. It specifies CASTWGGNQPQHF.

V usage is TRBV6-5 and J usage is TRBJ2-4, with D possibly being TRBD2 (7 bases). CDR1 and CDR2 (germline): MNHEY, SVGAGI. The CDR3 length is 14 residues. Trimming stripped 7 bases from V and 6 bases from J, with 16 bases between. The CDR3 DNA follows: TGTGCCAGCACGGAGGTAGGGGGGGGAAACATTCAGTACTTC. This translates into CASTEVGGGNIQYF.

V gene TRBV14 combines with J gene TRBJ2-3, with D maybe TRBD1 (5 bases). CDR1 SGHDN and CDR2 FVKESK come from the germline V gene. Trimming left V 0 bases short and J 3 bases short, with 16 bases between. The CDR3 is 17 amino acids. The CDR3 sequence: CASSQDATAWGTDTQYF. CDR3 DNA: TGTGCCAGCAGCCAAGATGCGACAGCCTGGGGTACAGATACGCAGTATTTT. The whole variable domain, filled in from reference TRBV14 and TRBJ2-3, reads EAGVTQFPSHSVIEKGQTVTLRCDPISGHDNLYWYRRVMGKEIKFLLHFVKESKQDESGMPNNRFLAERTGGTYSTLKVQPAELEDSGVYFCASSQDATAWGTDTQYFGPGTRLTVL.

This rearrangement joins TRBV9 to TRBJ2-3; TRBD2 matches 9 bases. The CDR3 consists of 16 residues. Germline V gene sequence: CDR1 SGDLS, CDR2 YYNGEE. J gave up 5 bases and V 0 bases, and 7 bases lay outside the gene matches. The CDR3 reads CASSVGVSGRGDTQYF. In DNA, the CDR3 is TGTGCCAGCAGCGTAGGGGTTAGCGGGAGAGGAGATACGCAGTATTTT.

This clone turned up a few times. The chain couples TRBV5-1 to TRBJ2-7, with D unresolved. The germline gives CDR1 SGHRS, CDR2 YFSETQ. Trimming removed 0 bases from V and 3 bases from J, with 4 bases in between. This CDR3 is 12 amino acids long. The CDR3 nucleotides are TGCGCCAGCAGCTTGGACGGCTACGAGCAGTACTTC. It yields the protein CASSLDGYEQYF.

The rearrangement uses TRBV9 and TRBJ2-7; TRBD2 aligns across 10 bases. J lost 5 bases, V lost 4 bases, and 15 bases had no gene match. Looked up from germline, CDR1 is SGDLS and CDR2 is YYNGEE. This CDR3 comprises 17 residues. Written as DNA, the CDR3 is TGTGCCAGCAGCCCGGGGCTAGGAACTAGCGGGATCCACGAGCAGTACTTC. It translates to CASSPGLGTSGIHEQYF.

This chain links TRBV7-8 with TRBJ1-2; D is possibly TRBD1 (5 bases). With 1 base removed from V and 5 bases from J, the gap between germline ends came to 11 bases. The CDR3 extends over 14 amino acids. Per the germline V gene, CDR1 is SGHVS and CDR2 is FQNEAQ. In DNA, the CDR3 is TGTGCCAGCAGCTTAGACCAGGGAAGGTATGGCTACACCTTC. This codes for CASSLDQGRYGYTF.

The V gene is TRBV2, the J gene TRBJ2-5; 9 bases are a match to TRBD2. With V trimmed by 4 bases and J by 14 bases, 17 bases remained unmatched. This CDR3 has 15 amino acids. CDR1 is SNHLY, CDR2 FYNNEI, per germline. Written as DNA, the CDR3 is TGTGCCAGCAGTGTGGCGGGAGGGCTCGGGTTAGGTATCTACTTC. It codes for CASSVAGGLGLGIYF.

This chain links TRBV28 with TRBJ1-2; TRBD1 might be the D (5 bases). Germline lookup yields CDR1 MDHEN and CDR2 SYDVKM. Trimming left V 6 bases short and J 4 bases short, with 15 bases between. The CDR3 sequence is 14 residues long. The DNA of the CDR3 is TGTGCCAGCAGGGAACCAGGGCAGATCTATGGCTACACCTTC. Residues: CASREPGQIYGYTF.

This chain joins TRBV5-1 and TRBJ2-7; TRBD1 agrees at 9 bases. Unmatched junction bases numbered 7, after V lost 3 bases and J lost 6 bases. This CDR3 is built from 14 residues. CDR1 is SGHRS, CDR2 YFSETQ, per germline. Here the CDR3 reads CASSSGTGRREQYF. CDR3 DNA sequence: TGCGCCAGCAGCTCCGGGACAGGGAGACGCGAGCAGTACTTC.

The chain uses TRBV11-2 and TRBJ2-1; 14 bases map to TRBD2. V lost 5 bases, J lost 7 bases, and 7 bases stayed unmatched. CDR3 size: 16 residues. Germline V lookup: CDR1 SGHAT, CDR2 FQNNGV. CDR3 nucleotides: TGTGCCAGCAGCCCGTGGACTAGCGGGAGGCAAAATGAGCAGTTCTTC. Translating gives CASSPWTSGRQNEQFF.